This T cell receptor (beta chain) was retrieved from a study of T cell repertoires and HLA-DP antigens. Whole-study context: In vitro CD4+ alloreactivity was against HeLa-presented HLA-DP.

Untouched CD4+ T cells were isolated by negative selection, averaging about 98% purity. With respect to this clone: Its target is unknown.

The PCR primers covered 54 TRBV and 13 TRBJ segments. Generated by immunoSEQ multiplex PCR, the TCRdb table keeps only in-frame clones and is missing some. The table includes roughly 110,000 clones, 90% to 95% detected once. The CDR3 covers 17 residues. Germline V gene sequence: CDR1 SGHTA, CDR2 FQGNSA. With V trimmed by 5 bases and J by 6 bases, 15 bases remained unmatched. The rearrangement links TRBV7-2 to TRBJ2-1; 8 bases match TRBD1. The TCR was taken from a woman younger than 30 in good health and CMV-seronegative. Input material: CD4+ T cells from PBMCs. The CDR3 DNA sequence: TGTGCCAGCAGCCCCGGACAGGGCCCCCAAAGGCGCAATGAGCAGTTCTTC. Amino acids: CASSPGQGPQRRNEQFF. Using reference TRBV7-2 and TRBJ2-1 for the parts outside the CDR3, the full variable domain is GAGVSQSPSNKVTEKGKDVELRCDPISGHTALYWYRQSLGQGLEFLIYFQGNSAPDKSGLPSDRFSAERTGGSVSTLTIQRTQQEDSAVYLCASSPGQGPQRRNEQFFGPGTRLTVL.